The next 27 T cell receptor beta chains were all read from a single sample in a study of T cell repertoires in cytomegalovirus infection. MiXCR was run by TCRdb on the reads, yielding one entry per CDR3 protein. In the table there are about 300,000 distinct CDR3 sequences, 8% to 10% of which are singletons. Sequencing was carried out using PBMCs. The receptors were sampled from a human donor in good health (CMV status not recorded). Some clones in this sample may be carry-over from other donors' samples.

This clonotype was counted at least ten times. The chain combines TRBV7-2 with TRBJ1-6; D call uncertain. The V end was cut by 3 bases, the J end by 0 bases, with 18 bases between. There are 19 residues in the CDR3. Per the germline V gene, CDR1 is SGHTA and CDR2 is FQGNSA. Here the CDR3 reads CASSFLVTGFGSYNSPLHF. The CDR3 nucleotides read TGTGCCAGCAGCTTTTTGGTGACCGGTTTTGGCTCCTATAATTCACCCCTCCACTTT.

J is TRBJ2-5 and V is TRBV5-4, with 8 bases matching TRBD2. Germline V CDR1 and CDR2: SGHNT, YYREEE (reference sequence). This CDR3 is 16 amino acids long. V lost 4 bases to trimming and J lost 5 bases; unmatched junction nucleotides: 13. The DNA of the CDR3 is TGTGCCAGCAGCCCATCGGGGGGGATGGGAGCGGAGACCCAGTACTTC. Translation gives CASSPSGGMGAETQYF.

This clonotype was observed at least ten times. The V and J genes are TRBV28 and TRBJ1-1; TRBD1 matches at 10 bases. The CDR3 is 16 residues long. Losses at the gene ends were 1 base for V and 7 bases for J; bases not matched to a gene: 9. CDR1 is MDHEN and CDR2 is SYDVKM in the germline V gene. The CDR3 DNA is TGTGCCAGCAGTTTATTACCGGGACAGGGGACTAGTGAAGCTTTCTTT. This gives the protein CASSLLPGQGTSEAFF.

This clonotype was recorded at least ten times. V is TRBV2 and J is TRBJ2-7; a possible D gene is TRBD1 (5 bases). CDR1 is SNHLY and CDR2 is FYNNEI in the germline V gene. This CDR3 comprises 12 residues. CDR3 loop: CASSEEGSFENV. The CDR3 nucleotides are TGTGCCAGCAGTGAAGAGGGGTCCTTTGAGAACGTC.

This clonotype has just one count. The chain employs TRBV2 and TRBJ2-5; D possibly corresponds to TRBD1 (6 bases). The CDR3 extends over 15 amino acids. Trimming pared 4 bases from V and 4 bases from J, leaving 16 bases between. CDR1 is SNHLY and CDR2 is FYNNEI in the germline V gene. The CDR3 bases are TGTGCCAGCAGTGCCTTACAGGGTGTAGGAGAGACCCAGTACTTC. Residues: CASSALQGVGETQYF.

In this sample, this clonotype turned up many times. This chain joins TRBV20-1 and TRBJ2-1; 7 nucleotides align to TRBD2. Germline assignment: CDR1 DFQATT and CDR2 SNEGSKA (reference sequence). The V gene end was trimmed by 1 base and the J gene end by 2 bases; junction bases not matched to a gene: 14. The CDR3 runs 18 residues. The CDR3, as DNA: TGCAGTGCTAGAGGAACCCCAAAGCGGGGCTTACCCTACAATGAGCAGTTCTTC. Translated: CSARGTPKRGLPYNEQFF.

The table lists this clonotype with a few counts. This chain connects TRBV28 to TRBJ2-5; 9 nucleotides agree with TRBD1. Germline V gene lookup returns CDR1 MDHEN and CDR2 SYDVKM. CDR3 length: 15 amino acids. With V trimmed by 2 bases and J by 2 bases, 3 bases remained unmatched. CDR3 sequence: CASSLGTGSQETQYF. The CDR3 nucleotides are TGTGCCAGCAGTTTAGGGACAGGGTCACAAGAGACCCAGTACTTC.

This clonotype was recorded at least ten times. The chain uses TRBV9 and TRBJ1-5; possible D gene TRBD1, 5 bases. Per germline, CDR1 SGDLS and CDR2 YYNGEE. The CDR3 contains 14 residues. Trimming cost V 0 bases and J 5 bases, with 9 bases left between them. The CDR3 protein is CASSVDQGHQPQHF. CDR3 nucleotide sequence: TGTGCCAGCAGCGTAGACCAGGGCCATCAGCCCCAGCATTTT.

Ten or more counts support this clonotype. This chain uses TRBV20-1 with TRBJ1-5; TRBD1 matches at 7 bases. Losses at the gene ends were 4 bases for V and 11 bases for J; bases not matched to a gene: 8. CDR3 length equals 12 residues. Germline V gene lookup returns CDR1 DFQATT and CDR2 SNEGSKA (reference sequence). The CDR3 DNA is TGCAGTGCTAAAGGGGGCAGGGTGACCCAGCATTTT. Translated: CSAKGGRVTQHF.

This clonotype has a handful of counts. V gene TRBV16 combines with J gene TRBJ2-2, with no clear D. The germline gives CDR1 KGHSY, CDR2 FQNENV. This CDR3 is 14 amino acids long. V was cut by 3 bases and J by 5 bases, with 10 bases left in between. CDR3 nucleotides: TGTGCCAGCAGCCAGCCGACGGCAACCGGGGAGCTGTTTTTT. Translated, it gives CASSQPTATGELFF.

The table lists this clonotype with a few counts. This chain links TRBV20-1 with TRBJ2-7, with 9 bases identical to TRBD1. J lost 7 bases, V lost 6 bases, and 13 bases had no gene match. CDR3 length equals 14 residues. Germline-derived CDR1 and CDR2 are DFQATT and SNEGSKA (reference sequence). In nucleotides, the CDR3 is TGCAGTGCCAGCCTTGGGACAGGGATCGAGGAGCAGTACGTC. Translating it yields CSASLGTGIEEQYV.

In its sample, this clonotype was seen a few times. The gene calls are TRBV23-1 and TRBJ2-7; 8 bases agree with TRBD1. TRBV23-1 is annotated as an ORF whose role is uncertain. Trimming removed 3 bases from V and 7 bases from J; junction bases left unmatched: 20. The CDR3 extends over 18 amino acids. The CDR3 DNA reads as TGCGCCAGCAGTCAGTCAACCTCCCCGACAGGGGAAAGGGCTGAGCAGTACTTC. This translates into CASSQSTSPTGERAEQYF.

Worth noting for this clonotype: A clone one base away is much larger, so this may be a read error. The chain links TRBV10-3 to TRBJ1-1; no definite D call. The V end lost 8 bases, the J end lost 1 base, and 11 bases lay between the germline ends. In germline, CDR1 is ENHRY, CDR2 SYGVKD. CDR3 length: 13 residues. The CDR3 protein is CAILESGNTEAFF. CDR3 DNA: TGTGCCATCCTTGAGAGCGGGAACACTGAAGCTTTCTTT.

This clonotype appeared many times. The chain carries TRBV12-3 or TRBV12-4 and TRBJ2-1, with TRBD1 identical over 10 bases. This CDR3 has 15 amino acids. Trimming cost V 8 bases and J 2 bases; bases outside gene matches: 6. CDR3 region: CASGRGQGAYNEQFF. As DNA, the CDR3 is TGTGCCAGCGGGCGAGGACAGGGGGCCTACAATGAGCAGTTCTTC.

This clonotype was observed many times. The genes are TRBV6-2 or TRBV6-3 and TRBJ2-2, with D possibly TRBD2 on 6 matching bases. V lost 4 bases and J 5 bases, leaving 14 bases between the germline ends. The CDR3 runs 15 residues. Germline V CDR1 and CDR2: MNHEY, SVGEGT. As DNA, the CDR3 is TGTGCCAGCAGTTCCGCGGGAAGGGGAACCGGGGAGCTGTTTTTT. This translates into CASSSAGRGTGELFF.

The V gene is TRBV6-2 or TRBV6-3, the J gene TRBJ1-6; the match to TRBD1 covers 8 bases. The CDR3 covers 14 residues. V lost 2 bases, J lost 12 bases, and 6 bases stayed unmatched. The V gene's germline CDR1 is MNHEY and CDR2 SVGEGT. The CDR3 bases are TGTGCCAGCAGTTACCTCGGACAGGGAATACCCCTCCACTTT. It encodes CASSYLGQGIPLHF.

This clonotype was picked up many times. The J gene is TRBJ1-1, the V gene TRBV20-1; no reliable D call. Germline V gene data show CDR1 as DFQATT and CDR2 as SNEGSKA (reference sequence). This CDR3 has 15 amino acids. Trimming left V 2 bases short and J 1 base short, with 14 bases between. The CDR3 is CSARQRALGNTEAFF. CDR3 DNA: TGCAGTGCTAGACAACGGGCCCTCGGGAACACTGAAGCTTTCTTT.

V and J are TRBV2 and TRBJ1-1; D not resolved. V lost 0 bases and J lost 0, with 8 bases in between. Germline V gene data show CDR1 as SNHLY and CDR2 as FYNNEI. There are 15 residues in the CDR3. CDR3 in DNA: TGTGCCAGCAGTGAAGCCCGGGGTCTGAACACTGAAGCTTTCTTT. Amino acids: CASSEARGLNTEAFF.

This clonotype was found many times. This rearrangement joins TRBV29-1 to TRBJ1-5; D is undetermined. The CDR3 consists of 12 residues. Germline V gene sequence: CDR1 SQVTM, CDR2 ANQGSEA. With 4 bases removed from V and 3 bases from J, the gap between germline ends came to 7 bases. The CDR3 DNA reads TGCAGCGTTGGCAGCTTCAATCAGCCCCAGCATTTT. Translation: CSVGSFNQPQHF.

This clonotype was detected only once. A single base separates this from a much larger clone, so it may be a read error. V usage is TRBV28 and J usage is TRBJ1-1; the D gene is possibly TRBD1 (5 bases). The CDR3 is 14 amino acids. Germline lookup yields CDR1 MDHEN and CDR2 SYDVKM. The CDR3 region has the DNA TGTGCCAGCAGTCCAGGGTCGGAGGACACTGAAGCTTTGTTT. Its translation is CASSPGSEDTEALF.

This clonotype was counted at least ten times. The chain has TRBV29-1 and TRBJ2-2, with TRBD2 matching over 7 bases. Germline lookup yields CDR1 SQVTM and CDR2 ANQGSEA. After removal of 5 bases from V and 5 bases from J, the junction contained 11 bases not matched to a gene. The CDR3 has 15 residues. The DNA of the CDR3 is TGCAGCGTTCCTCTCCGGTGGGGGGGAACCGGGGAGCTGTTTTTT. Its translation is CSVPLRWGGTGELFF.

This clonotype has ten or more counts. V gene TRBV2 combines with J gene TRBJ1-2; D remains ambiguous. Germline values: CDR1 SNHLY, CDR2 FYNNEI. Trimming removed 2 bases at V and 5 bases at J, with 21 bases between. The CDR3 spans 17 residues. CDR3 sequence reads: CASSEYGTRVGKYGYTF. The CDR3 DNA is TGTGCCAGCAGTGAATATGGAACTAGGGTTGGGAAGTATGGCTACACCTTC.

Ten or more counts support this clonotype. V and J are TRBV20-1 and TRBJ2-1; D is unclear. The length of the CDR3 is 13 residues. Trimming removed 0 bases from V and 7 bases from J, with 10 bases in between. CDR1 and CDR2 (germline): DFQATT, SNEGSKA (reference sequence). The chain's CDR3 is CSARDFQRNEQFF. In DNA, the CDR3 is TGCAGTGCTAGAGATTTCCAGAGAAATGAGCAGTTCTTC.

This clonotype was picked up many times. The chain recombines TRBV6-2 or TRBV6-3 with TRBJ2-7; the D gene could be TRBD1 or TRBD2 (5 bases each). V was cut by 7 bases and J by 2 bases, with 12 bases left in between. The CDR3 totals 13 residues. CDR1 and CDR2 (germline): MNHEY, SVGEGT. CDR3 region: CASTGGQTYEQYV. The CDR3 nucleotides read TGTGCCAGCACTGGGGGTCAAACCTACGAGCAGTACGTC.

As regards this clonotype: Compared with germline, one end of the junction differs, possibly owing to a read error. This sequence joins TRBV6-8 and TRBJ2-4; TRBD2 might be the D (5 bases). This CDR3 is 14 amino acids long. From germline, CDR1 is MNHGY and CDR2 SAAAGT. CDR3 sequence: CASSSPGIKNFQYF. The CDR3 DNA follows: TGTGCCAGCAGTTCCCCGGGGATCAAAAACTTTCAGTACTTC.

In its sample, this clonotype was seen many times. The V gene is TRBV29-1, the J gene TRBJ2-3; the match to TRBD2 covers 9 bases. Trimming cost V 2 bases and J 2 bases; bases outside gene matches: 5. The CDR3 is 15 amino acids. CDR1 and CDR2 (germline): SQVTM, ANQGSEA. In DNA form, the CDR3 reads TGCAGCGTTGAACGTAGCGGGGGACACACAGATACGCAGTATTTT. As protein: CSVERSGGHTDTQYF.

This chain uses TRBV12-3 or TRBV12-4 with TRBJ2-5; TRBD2 is a possible D gene (6 bases). V lost 3 bases, J lost 2 bases, and 13 bases lay in between. The CDR3 length is 15 residues. Written as DNA, the CDR3 is TGTGCCAGCAGTTTGGGACTTCCTCCACAAGAGACCCAGTACTTC. It codes for CASSLGLPPQETQYF.